These 7 T cell receptor beta chains were sequenced from one sample in a study of blood T cell repertoires in COVID-19. Measured with immunoSEQ multiplex PCR; TCRdb has only the in-frame clones, and not every one. This sample carries fewer than 200,000 clones, around 90% of them seen once, and the ten largest clones take around 9.5%. Specimen: PBMCs or T cells enriched from blood (not recorded which). The source of these receptors is a young woman who had recovered from COVID-19.

The chain uses TRBV2 and TRBJ2-2; D call uncertain. Germline V gene lookup returns CDR1 SNHLY and CDR2 FYNNEI. This CDR3 region has 16 residues. V dropped 4 bases and J dropped 5 bases, with 17 bases sitting between them. CDR3 amino acids: CASSVDFMVGTGELFF. The CDR3 DNA follows: TGTGCCAGCAGTGTAGATTTCATGGTTGGTACCGGGGAGCTGTTTTTT.

This chain uses TRBV11-2 with TRBJ2-1; 9 nucleotides align to TRBD2. The CDR3 totals 16 residues. The V segment lost 5 bases and the J segment 5 bases; nucleotides outside the gene matches: 10. CDR1 is SGHAT and CDR2 is FQNNGV in the germline V gene. This CDR3 reads CASSPTGTSPNNEQFF. The CDR3 region has the DNA TGTGCCAGCAGCCCGACCGGGACTAGCCCTAACAATGAGCAGTTCTTC.

V is TRBV7-9 and J is TRBJ1-1, with D uncertain. The CDR3 loop spans 12 amino acids. Trimming stripped 4 bases from V and 1 base from J, with 4 bases between. From germline, CDR1 is SEHNR and CDR2 FQNEAQ (reference sequence). The CDR3 nucleotides are TGTGCCAGCAGCTATCAGAACACTGAAGCTTTCTTT. This translates into CASSYQNTEAFF.

The chain employs TRBV7-9 and TRBJ1-2, with 7 bases matching TRBD1. With 5 bases clipped from V and 6 bases from J, the junction kept 3 bases outside the gene matches. Germline V gene lookup returns CDR1 SEHNR and CDR2 FQNEAQ (reference sequence). The length of the CDR3 is 12 residues. The CDR3 nucleotides are TGTGCCAGCAGCACCACAGGGGATGGCTACACCTTC. Translation gives CASSTTGDGYTF.

This chain connects TRBV7-2 to TRBJ1-4, with unresolved D. The V gene's germline CDR1 is SGHTA and CDR2 FQGNSA. The CDR3 sequence is 14 residues long. Trimming removed 5 bases from V and 9 bases from J, with 16 bases in between. The CDR3 region has the DNA TGTGCCAGCAGCCCCCTGAGGTTAATGAAAAAACTGTTTTTT. Its translation: CASSPLRLMKKLFF.

J is TRBJ2-2 and V is TRBV5-6, with D unresolved. The germline V and J ends were trimmed by 0 bases and 3 bases, with 15 bases remaining between them. CDR3 size: 17 residues. Germline assignment: CDR1 SGHDT and CDR2 YYEEEE. In DNA, the CDR3 is TGTGCCAGCAGCTTGGCCTATCGTACCCTTCACACCGGGGAGCTGTTTTTT. This gives the protein CASSLAYRTLHTGELFF.

This clone was observed once. The gene calls are TRBV3-1 (or the pseudogene TRBV3-2) and TRBJ2-1, with unresolved D. V gave up 1 base and J gave up 7 bases, with 14 bases separating them. From germline, CDR1 is LGHDT and CDR2 YNNKEL (reference sequence). The CDR3 totals 15 residues. The CDR3 region has the DNA TGTGCCAGCAGCCAAGGGAGTCCTAGAAGGAATGAGCAGTTCTTC. This codes for CASSQGSPRRNEQFF.